One sample yielded the 10 T cell receptor beta chains listed below, sequenced in a study of blood T cell repertoires in COVID-19. Sequencing used immunoSEQ multiplex PCR; TCRdb keeps in-frame clones, though not all of them. The table lists approximately 100,000 clones, more than 80% of them singletons. Sequencing used peripheral blood. The receptors were gathered from a woman older than 75 with acute or convalescent COVID-19.

The rearrangement uses TRBV19 and TRBJ1-1; 9 nucleotides match TRBD1. Germline CDR1 and CDR2: LNHDA and SQIVND (reference sequence). CDR3 length equals 16 residues. V was clipped by 5 bases and J by 0 bases; unmatched bases: 7. The chain's CDR3 is CASSPGTGKVNTEAFF. CDR3 DNA sequence: TGTGCCAGTAGTCCCGGGACAGGGAAGGTGAACACTGAAGCTTTCTTT.

J is TRBJ2-5 and V is TRBV2, with 8 bases aligning to TRBD1. The CDR3 spans 15 residues. The ends lost 3 bases at V and 5 bases at J; junction bases unmatched: 8. Germline-derived CDR1 and CDR2 are SNHLY and FYNNEI. CDR3 nucleotides: TGTGCCAGCAGTGACCCCCAGGGGGCGGGGGAGACCCAGTACTTC. This translates into CASSDPQGAGETQYF.

The chain links TRBV12-3 or TRBV12-4 to TRBJ2-5; 7 positions agree with TRBD1. Trimming at V came to 6 bases and at J to 5 bases, leaving 6 bases not matched to a gene. The CDR3 extends over 13 amino acids. CDR3: CASRPTGFETQYF. For the CDR3, the DNA is TGTGCCAGCAGGCCGACAGGGTTTGAGACCCAGTACTTC.

The CDR3 nucleotides are TGTGCCAGCAGCTTAGTCGGGTTAGGGGAGCTGTTTTTT. This translates into CASSLVGLGELFF. The rearrangement links TRBV11-3 to TRBJ2-2, with D unresolved. Looked up from germline, CDR1 is SGHNT and CDR2 is YENEEA. This CDR3 comprises 13 residues. Trimming took off 1 base at V and 8 bases at J, with 8 bases between the two ends.

The rearrangement links TRBV28 to TRBJ2-1; D might be TRBD2 (7 bases). Germline V CDR1 and CDR2: MDHEN, SYDVKM. This CDR3 has 16 residues. Trimming shortened V by 5 bases and J by 0 bases, and 14 bases separated the two germline ends. For the CDR3, the DNA is TGTGCCAGCAGTCCCCCCGGGGGGCCCTCCTACAATGAGCAGTTCTTC. Protein sequence: CASSPPGGPSYNEQFF.

The CDR3 DNA reads as TGTGCCAGCAGCACACCGGGACAGGGATCTTATGGCTACACCTTC. It is translated as CASSTPGQGSYGYTF. This chain uses TRBV5-6 with TRBJ1-2, with 9 bases that match TRBD1. Germline V CDR1 and CDR2: SGHDT, YYEEEE. The CDR3 is 15 residues long. The J segment lost 5 bases and the V segment lost 4 bases, leaving 9 bases of the junction unmatched.

The gene calls are TRBV28 and TRBJ2-5; 7 bases map to TRBD1. V dropped 10 bases and J dropped 2; count of bases not matched to a gene: 10. Germline-derived CDR1 and CDR2 are MDHEN and SYDVKM. CDR3 length: 14 amino acids. In DNA, the CDR3 is TGTGCCACCCGAGGGACAGCGCGACAAGAGACCCAGTACTTC. Amino acids: CATRGTARQETQYF.

The rearrangement links TRBV19 to TRBJ1-2; TRBD1 matches 8 bases. Per the germline V gene, CDR1 is LNHDA and CDR2 is SQIVND (reference sequence). This CDR3 spans 14 amino acids. J gave up 8 bases and V 3 bases, and 8 bases lay outside the gene matches. The CDR3 sequence: CASSIGQGGGGYTF. The CDR3, as DNA: TGTGCCAGTAGTATCGGACAGGGAGGTGGAGGCTACACCTTC.

V and J are TRBV6-6 and TRBJ1-2; 8 bases line up with TRBD1. CDR3 size: 14 residues. V lost 5 bases to trimming and J lost 6 bases; unmatched junction nucleotides: 8. The germline V gene encodes CDR1 MNHNY and CDR2 SVGAGI (reference sequence). The DNA of the CDR3 is TGTGCCAGCAGTCAGCCAGGGACAGGAGATGGCTACACCTTC. Its protein is CASSQPGTGDGYTF.

J is TRBJ2-3 and V is TRBV4-3, with a tentative D call TRBD1 (6 bases). This CDR3 contains 15 residues. Looked up from germline, CDR1 is LGHNA and CDR2 is YSLEER. The V end was cut by 0 bases, the J end by 0 bases, with 7 bases between. The CDR3 loop is CASSQEGASTDTQYF. DNA of the CDR3: TGCGCCAGCAGCCAAGAGGGGGCTAGCACAGATACGCAGTATTTT.